Listed below are T cell receptor beta chains from one sample, sequenced in a study of CXCR3-negative and CXCR3-positive naive CD8 T cells. Reanalyzing the 5' RACE reads, TCRdb keeps one entry per CDR3 protein, without DNA. The data show some 120,000 distinct CDR3 sequences, and the top ten clones hold about 0.54%. Sequencing was carried out using naive CXCR3+ CD8+ T cells from blood. These receptor sequences come from a human donor in good health. Some clones in this sample may be carry-over from other donors' samples. Both conserved end residues are part of each CDR3.

v_call	cdr3_length	j_call	cdr3_aa
TRBV14	14	TRBJ2-7	CASSEMEAPYEQYF
TRBV29-1	15	TRBJ2-3	CSPPQWREPPDTQYF
TRBV7-9	14	TRBJ2-7	CASTATGTAYEQYF
TRBV7-9	15	TRBJ1-1	CASSLTGQGGTEAFF
TRBV7-6	14	TRBJ2-5	CASSPSQGHQTQYF
TRBV4-2	13	TRBJ2-5	CASSQLADQTQYF
TRBV20-1	15	TRBJ1-1	CSANSGGLLNTEAFF
TRBV4-2	13	TRBJ2-7	CASSQGRPGEQYF
TRBV29-1	12	TRBJ1-1	CSVMDSSAEAFF
TRBV4-2	15	TRBJ1-1	CASSDGQGETTEAFF
TRBV7-9	15	TRBJ1-3	CASSPTMISGNTIYF
TRBV7-9	14	TRBJ1-1	CASSPRGMNTEAFF
TRBV7-3	16	TRBJ2-3	CASSSGLADNTDTQYF
TRBV7-9	16	TRBJ1-1	CASSLFGPAEDTEAFF
TRBV3-1	15	TRBJ2-5	CASSQGWGIEETQYF
TRBV14	20	TRBJ1-5	CASSQRSRAGQYYSNQPQHF
TRBV29-1	14	TRBJ1-1	CSVEDLGAGGIAFF
TRBV12-3/TRBV12-4	17	TRBJ2-1	CASSFVAGASSYNEQFF
TRBV12-3/TRBV12-4	13	TRBJ2-1	CASTLPSEDEQFF
TRBV4-2	17	TRBJ2-3	CASSQDPAGGETDTQYF
TRBV19	12	TRBJ1-1	CASAEEGTEAFF
TRBV29-1	14	TRBJ1-2	CSGGEQGPSYGYTF
TRBV10-3	15	TRBJ2-1	CAISDGAGEYNEQFF
TRBV6-6	13	TRBJ2-3	CASSSGTTDTQYF
TRBV2	14	TRBJ2-1	CASSDPAGDNEQFF
TRBV12-3/TRBV12-4	13	TRBJ1-2	CASSPRDLDGYTF
TRBV20-1	15	TRBJ1-5	CSAREPGAGNQPQHF
TRBV6-2/TRBV6-3	16	TRBJ2-1	CASSYVGGGSYNEQFF
TRBV7-9	15	TRBJ1-2	CASSLLVTEVYGYTF
TRBV7-9	15	TRBJ1-1	CASSLEGQMNTEAFF
TRBV5-1	14	TRBJ2-7	CASSWGQGLHEQYF
TRBV14	11	TRBJ1-2	CASTPRGCYTF
TRBV29-1	13	TRBJ1-4	CSVVRADNEKLFF
TRBV12-3/TRBV12-4	13	TRBJ2-7	CASSPVGVYEQYF
TRBV28	16	TRBJ1-4	CASGRGQVSTNEKLFF
TRBV19	14	TRBJ1-1	CASSTRGGRTEAFF